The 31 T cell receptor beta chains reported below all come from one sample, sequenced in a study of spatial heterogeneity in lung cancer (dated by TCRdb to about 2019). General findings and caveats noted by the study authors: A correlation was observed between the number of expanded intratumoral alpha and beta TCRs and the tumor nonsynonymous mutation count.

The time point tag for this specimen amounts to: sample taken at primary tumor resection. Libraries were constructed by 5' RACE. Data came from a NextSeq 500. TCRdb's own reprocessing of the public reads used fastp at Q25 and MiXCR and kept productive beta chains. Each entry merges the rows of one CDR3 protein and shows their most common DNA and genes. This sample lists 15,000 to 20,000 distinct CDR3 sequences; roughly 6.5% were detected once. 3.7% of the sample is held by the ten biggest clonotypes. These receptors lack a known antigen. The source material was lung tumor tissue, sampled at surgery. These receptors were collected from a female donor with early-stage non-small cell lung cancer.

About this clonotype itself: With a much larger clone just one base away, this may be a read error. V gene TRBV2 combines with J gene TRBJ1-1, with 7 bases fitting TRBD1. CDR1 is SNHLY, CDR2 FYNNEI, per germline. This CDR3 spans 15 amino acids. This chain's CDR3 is CVSRRDRHLNTEAFF. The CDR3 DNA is TGTGTCAGCAGGCGGGACAGACACTTGAACACTGAAGCTTTCTTT.

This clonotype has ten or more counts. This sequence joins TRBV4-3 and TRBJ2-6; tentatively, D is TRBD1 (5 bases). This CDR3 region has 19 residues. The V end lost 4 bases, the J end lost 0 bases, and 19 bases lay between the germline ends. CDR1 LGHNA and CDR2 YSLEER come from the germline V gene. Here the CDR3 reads CASSPWEGVIGSGANVLTF. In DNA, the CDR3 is TGCGCCAGCAGCCCGTGGGAAGGGGTGATAGGCTCTGGGGCCAACGTCCTGACTTTC.

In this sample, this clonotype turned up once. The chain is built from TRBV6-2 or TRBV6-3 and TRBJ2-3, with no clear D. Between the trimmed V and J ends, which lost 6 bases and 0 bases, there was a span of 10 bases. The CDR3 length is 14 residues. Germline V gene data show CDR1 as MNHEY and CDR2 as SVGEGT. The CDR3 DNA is TGTGCCAGCAGGGACCACAGAAGCACAGATACGCAGTATTTT. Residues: CASRDHRSTDTQYF.

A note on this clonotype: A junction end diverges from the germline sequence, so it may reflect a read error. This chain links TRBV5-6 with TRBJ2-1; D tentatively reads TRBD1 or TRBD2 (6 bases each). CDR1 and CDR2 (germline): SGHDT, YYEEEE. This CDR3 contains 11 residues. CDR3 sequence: CASSTRGRLLF. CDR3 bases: TGTGCCAGCAGCACCCGGGGGCGACTACTCTTC. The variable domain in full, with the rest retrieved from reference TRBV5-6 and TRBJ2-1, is DAGVTQSPTHLIKTRGQQVTLRCSPKSGHDTVSWYQQALGQGPQFIFQYYEEEERQRGNFPDRFSGHQFPNYSSELNVNALLLGDSALYLCASSTRGRLLFGPGTRLTVL.

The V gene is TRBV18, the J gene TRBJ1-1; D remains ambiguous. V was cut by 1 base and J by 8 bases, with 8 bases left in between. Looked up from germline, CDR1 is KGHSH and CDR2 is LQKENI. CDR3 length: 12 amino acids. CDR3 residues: CASSPQPREAFF. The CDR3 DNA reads TGTGCCAGCTCACCACAGCCAAGAGAAGCTTTCTTT.

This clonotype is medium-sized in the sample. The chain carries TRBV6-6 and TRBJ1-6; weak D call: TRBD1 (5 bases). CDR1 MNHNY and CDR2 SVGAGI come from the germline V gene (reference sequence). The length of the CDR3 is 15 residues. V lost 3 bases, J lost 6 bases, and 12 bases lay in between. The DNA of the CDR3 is TGTGCCAGCAGTTATGATGCCAGGGTTAATTCACCCCTCCACTTT. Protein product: CASSYDARVNSPLHF.

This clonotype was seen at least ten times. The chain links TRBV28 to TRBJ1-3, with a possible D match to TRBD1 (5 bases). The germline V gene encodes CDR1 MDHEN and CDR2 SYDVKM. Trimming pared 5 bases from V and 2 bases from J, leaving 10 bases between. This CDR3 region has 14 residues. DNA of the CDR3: TGTGCCAGCAGTGCCGGGGGGGCTGGAAACACCATATATTTT. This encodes CASSAGGAGNTIYF.

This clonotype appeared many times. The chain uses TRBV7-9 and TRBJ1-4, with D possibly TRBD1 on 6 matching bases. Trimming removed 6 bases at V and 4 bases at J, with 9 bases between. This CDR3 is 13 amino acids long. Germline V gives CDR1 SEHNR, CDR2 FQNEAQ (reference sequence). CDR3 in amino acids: CASRRQDNEKLFF. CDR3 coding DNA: TGTGCCAGCAGGCGACAGGATAATGAAAAACTGTTTTTT.

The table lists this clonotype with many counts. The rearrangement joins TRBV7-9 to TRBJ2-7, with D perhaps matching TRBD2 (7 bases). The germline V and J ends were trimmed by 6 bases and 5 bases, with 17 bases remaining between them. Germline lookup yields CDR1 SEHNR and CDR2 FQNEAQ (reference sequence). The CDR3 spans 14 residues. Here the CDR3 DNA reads TGTGCCAGCAGTCGAGGGGGGGCTTTCGACGAGCAGTACTTC. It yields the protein CASSRGGAFDEQYF.

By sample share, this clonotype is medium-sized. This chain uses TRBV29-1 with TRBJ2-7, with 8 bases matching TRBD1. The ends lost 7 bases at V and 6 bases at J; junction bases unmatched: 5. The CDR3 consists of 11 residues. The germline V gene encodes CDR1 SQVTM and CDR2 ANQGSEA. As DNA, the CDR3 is TGCAGCGCCTCCGACAGGGGCGAGCAGTACTTC. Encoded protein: CSASDRGEQYF.

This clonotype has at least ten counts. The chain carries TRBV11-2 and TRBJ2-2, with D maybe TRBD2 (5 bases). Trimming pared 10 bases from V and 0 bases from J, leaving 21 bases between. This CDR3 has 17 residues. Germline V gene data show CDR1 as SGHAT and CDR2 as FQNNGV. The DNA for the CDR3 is TGTGCCACCCCGCGGGCCCGCCTAGCAGCGAACACCGGGGAGCTGTTTTTT. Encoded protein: CATPRARLAANTGELFF.

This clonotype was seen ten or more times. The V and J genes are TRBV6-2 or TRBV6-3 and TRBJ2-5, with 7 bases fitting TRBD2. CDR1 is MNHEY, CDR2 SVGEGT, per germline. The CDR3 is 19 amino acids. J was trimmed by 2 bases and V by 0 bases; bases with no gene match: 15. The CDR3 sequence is CASSYSSKIAGTAQETQYF. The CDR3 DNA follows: TGTGCCAGCAGTTACTCGAGTAAGATAGCGGGTACGGCACAAGAGACCCAGTACTTC.

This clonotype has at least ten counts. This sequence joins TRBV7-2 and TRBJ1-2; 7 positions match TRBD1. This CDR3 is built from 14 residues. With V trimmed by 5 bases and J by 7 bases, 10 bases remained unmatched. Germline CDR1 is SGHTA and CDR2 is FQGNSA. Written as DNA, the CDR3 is TGTGCCAGCAGCCCGGGGTCGACAGGGATTGGCTACACCTTC. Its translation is CASSPGSTGIGYTF.

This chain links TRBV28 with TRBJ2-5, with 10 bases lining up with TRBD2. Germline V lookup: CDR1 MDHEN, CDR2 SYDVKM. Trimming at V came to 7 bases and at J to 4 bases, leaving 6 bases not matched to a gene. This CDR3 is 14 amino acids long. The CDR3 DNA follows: TGTGCCAGCACCCCAGCGGGAGGGCTAGAGACCCAGTACTTC. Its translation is CASTPAGGLETQYF.

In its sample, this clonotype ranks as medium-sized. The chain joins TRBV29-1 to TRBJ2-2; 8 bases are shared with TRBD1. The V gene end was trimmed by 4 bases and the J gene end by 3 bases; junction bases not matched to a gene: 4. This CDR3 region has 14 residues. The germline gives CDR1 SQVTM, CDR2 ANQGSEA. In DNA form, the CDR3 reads TGCAGCGTTGCCGGGACAGGAGACACCGGGGAGCTGTTTTTT. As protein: CSVAGTGDTGELFF.

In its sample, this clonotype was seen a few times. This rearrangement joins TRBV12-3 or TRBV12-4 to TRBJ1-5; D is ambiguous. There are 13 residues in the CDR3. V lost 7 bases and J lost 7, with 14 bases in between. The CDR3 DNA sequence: TGTGCCAGCACCCTGACCGAGAAGCAGCCCCAGCATTTT. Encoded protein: CASTLTEKQPQHF.

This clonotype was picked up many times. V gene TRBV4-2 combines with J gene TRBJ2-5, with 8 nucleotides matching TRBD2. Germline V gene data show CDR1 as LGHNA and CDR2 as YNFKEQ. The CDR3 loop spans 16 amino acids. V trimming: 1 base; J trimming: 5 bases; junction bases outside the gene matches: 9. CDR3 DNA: TGTGCCAGCAGCCAAGGAACGGGGCGGGAGGTTGAGACCCAGTACTTC. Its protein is CASSQGTGREVETQYF.

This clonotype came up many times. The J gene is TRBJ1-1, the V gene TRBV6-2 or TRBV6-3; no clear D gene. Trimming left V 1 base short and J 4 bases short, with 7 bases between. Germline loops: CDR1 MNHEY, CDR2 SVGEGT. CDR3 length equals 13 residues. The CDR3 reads CASSYYESTEAFF. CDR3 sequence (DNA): TGTGCCAGCAGTTACTATGAGAGCACTGAAGCTTTCTTT.

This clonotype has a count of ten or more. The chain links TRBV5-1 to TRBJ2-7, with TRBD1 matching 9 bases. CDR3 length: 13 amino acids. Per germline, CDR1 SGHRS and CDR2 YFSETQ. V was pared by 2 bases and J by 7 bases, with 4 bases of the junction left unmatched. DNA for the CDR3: TGCGCCAGCAGCTTACAGGGGGCGAGGGAGCAGTACTTC. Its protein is CASSLQGAREQYF. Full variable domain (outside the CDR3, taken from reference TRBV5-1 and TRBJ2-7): KAGVTQTPRYLIKTRGQQVTLSCSPISGHRSVSWYQQTPGQGLQFLFEYFSETQRNKGNFPGRFSGRQFSNSRSEMNVSTLELGDSALYLCASSLQGAREQYFGPGTRLTVT.

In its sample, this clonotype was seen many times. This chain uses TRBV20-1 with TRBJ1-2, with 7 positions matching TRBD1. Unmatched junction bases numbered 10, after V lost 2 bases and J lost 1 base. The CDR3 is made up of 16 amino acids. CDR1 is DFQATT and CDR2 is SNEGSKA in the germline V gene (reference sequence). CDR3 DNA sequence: TGCAGTGCTAGAAACCCCCGGGACAGTGTTAACTATGGCTACACCTTC. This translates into CSARNPRDSVNYGYTF.

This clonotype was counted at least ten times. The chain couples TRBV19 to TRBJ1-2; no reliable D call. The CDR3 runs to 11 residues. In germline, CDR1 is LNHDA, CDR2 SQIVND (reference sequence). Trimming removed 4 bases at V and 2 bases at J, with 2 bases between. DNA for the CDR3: TGTGCCAGTAGTAGGAACTATGGCTACACCTTC. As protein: CASSRNYGYTF. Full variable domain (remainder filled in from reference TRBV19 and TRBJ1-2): DGGITQSPKYLFRKEGQNVTLSCEQNLNHDAMYWYRQDPGQGLRLIYYSQIVNDFQKGDIAEGYSVSREKKESFPLTVTSAQKNPTAFYLCASSRNYGYTFGSGTRLTVV.

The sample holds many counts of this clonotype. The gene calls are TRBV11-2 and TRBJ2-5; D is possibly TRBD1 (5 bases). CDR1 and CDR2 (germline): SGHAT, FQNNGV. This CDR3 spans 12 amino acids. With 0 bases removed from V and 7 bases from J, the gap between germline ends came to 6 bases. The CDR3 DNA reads TGTGCCAGCAGCTTAGATACAGGGACCCAGTACTTC. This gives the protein CASSLDTGTQYF.

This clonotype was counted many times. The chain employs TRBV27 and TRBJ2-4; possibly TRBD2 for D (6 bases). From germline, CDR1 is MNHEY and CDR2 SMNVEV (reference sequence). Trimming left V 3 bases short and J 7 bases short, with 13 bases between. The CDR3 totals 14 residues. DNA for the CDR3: TGTGCCAGCAGTTTCACGGGAGCGTCGAACATTCAGTACTTC. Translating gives CASSFTGASNIQYF.

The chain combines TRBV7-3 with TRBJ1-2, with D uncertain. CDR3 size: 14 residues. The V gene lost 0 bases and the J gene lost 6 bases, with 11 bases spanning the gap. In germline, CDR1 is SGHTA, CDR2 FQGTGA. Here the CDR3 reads CASSLTGSTDGYTF. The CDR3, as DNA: TGTGCCAGCAGCTTAACGGGGAGCACGGATGGCTACACCTTC.

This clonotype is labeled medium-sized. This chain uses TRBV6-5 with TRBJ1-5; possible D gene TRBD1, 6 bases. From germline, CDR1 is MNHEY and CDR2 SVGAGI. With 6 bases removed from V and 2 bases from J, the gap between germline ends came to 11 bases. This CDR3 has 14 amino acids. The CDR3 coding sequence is TGTGCCAGCAGCCTGAACAGGGGCAATCAGCCCCAGCATTTT. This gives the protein CASSLNRGNQPQHF.

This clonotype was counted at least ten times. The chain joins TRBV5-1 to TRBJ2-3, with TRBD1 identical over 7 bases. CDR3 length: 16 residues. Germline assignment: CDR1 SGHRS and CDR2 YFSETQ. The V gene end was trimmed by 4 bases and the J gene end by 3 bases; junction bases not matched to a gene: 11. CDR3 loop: CASSPRQGGGTDTQYF. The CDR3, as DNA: TGCGCCAGCAGCCCGAGACAGGGCGGTGGTACAGATACGCAGTATTTT.

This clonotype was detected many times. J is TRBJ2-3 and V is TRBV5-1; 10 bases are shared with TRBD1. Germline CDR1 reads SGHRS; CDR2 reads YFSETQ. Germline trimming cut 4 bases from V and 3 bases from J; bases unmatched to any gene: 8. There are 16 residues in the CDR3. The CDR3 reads CASSPSTGGFTDTQYF. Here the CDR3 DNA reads TGCGCCAGCAGCCCATCGACAGGGGGCTTTACAGATACGCAGTATTTT.

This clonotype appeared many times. CDR3 nucleotide sequence: TGTGCCAGCAGAGAAGGGGGCTCCTATAATTCACCCCTCCACTTT. This gives the protein CASREGGSYNSPLHF. This chain links TRBV12-3 or TRBV12-4 with TRBJ1-6; D possibly corresponds to TRBD1 (6 bases). Between the trimmed V and J ends, which lost 6 bases and 0 bases, there was a span of 9 bases. CDR3 length equals 15 residues.

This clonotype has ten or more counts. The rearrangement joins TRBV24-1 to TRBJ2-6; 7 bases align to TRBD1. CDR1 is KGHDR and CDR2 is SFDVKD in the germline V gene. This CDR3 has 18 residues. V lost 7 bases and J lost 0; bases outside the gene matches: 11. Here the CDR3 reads CATSGTALISSGANVLTF. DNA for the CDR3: TGTGCCACCAGCGGGACAGCGTTGATCAGCTCTGGGGCCAACGTCCTGACTTTC.

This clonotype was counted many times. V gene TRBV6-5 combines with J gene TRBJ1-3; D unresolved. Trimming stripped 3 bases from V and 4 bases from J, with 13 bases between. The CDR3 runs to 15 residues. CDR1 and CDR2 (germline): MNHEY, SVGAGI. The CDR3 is CASSYLWEIGNTIYF. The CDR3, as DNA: TGTGCCAGCAGTTATCTATGGGAAATCGGAAACACCATATATTTT.

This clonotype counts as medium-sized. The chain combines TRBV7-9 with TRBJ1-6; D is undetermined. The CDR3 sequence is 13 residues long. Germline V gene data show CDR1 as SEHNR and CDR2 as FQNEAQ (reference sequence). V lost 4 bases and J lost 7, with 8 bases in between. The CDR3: CASSWTGNSPLHF. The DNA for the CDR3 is TGTGCCAGCAGCTGGACGGGAAATTCACCCCTCCACTTT.